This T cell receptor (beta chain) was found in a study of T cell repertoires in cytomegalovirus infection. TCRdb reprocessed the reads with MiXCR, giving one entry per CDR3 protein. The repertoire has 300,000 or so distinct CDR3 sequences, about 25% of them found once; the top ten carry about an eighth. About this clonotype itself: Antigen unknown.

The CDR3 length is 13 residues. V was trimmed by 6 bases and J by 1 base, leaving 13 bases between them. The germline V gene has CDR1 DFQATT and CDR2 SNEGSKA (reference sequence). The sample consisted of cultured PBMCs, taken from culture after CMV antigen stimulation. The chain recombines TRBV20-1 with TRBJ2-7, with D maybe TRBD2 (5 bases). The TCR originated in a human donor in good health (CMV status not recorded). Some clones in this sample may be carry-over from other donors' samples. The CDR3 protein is CSARLDSSYEQYF. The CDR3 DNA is TGCAGTGCGCGTCTGGACTCGTCCTACGAGCAGTACTTC.